Below are 14 T cell receptor beta chains sequenced from a single sample in a study of blood T cells in healthy people across ages. For the second PCR, which ran for roughly 6 to 12 cycles, a sample-barcoded 5' primer and a J-beta primer mix were used. MiXCR, run by TCRdb on the 5' RACE reads, gives a single entry per CDR3 protein. In the table there are 1.2 million to 1.5 million distinct CDR3 sequences, around 42% of which are singletons. Sequencing was done on a sample of blood. The receptors come from a woman between 18 and 30 years old in good health.

The chain joins TRBV3-1 to TRBJ2-7; no clear D gene. CDR1 and CDR2 from the germline V gene are LGHDT and YNNKEL (reference sequence). The CDR3 totals 13 residues. V lost 4 bases and J 6 bases, leaving 13 bases between the germline ends. The CDR3 reads CASSPMGMAEQYF. The CDR3 coding sequence is TGTGCCAGCAGCCCAATGGGGATGGCCGAGCAGTACTTC.

This rearrangement joins TRBV12-3 or TRBV12-4 to TRBJ2-7, with 7 nucleotides matching TRBD1. The CDR3 contains 15 residues. V lost 5 bases and J lost 3; bases outside the gene matches: 10. The CDR3 DNA follows: TGTGCCAGCAGTCCAACCCAGGGGGACGTCTACGAGCAGTACTTC. Protein product: CASSPTQGDVYEQYF.

This clonotype was seen more than once but under ten times. The CDR3 region is CASSTRSGQGNRSPLHF. In nucleotides, the CDR3 is TGTGCCAGCAGCACCCGTTCGGGGCAGGGGAACCGCTCACCCCTCCACTTT. The V call is TRBV12-3 or TRBV12-4, the J call TRBJ1-6, with D possibly matching TRBD1 (6 bases). V was pared by 6 bases and J by 10 bases, with 25 bases between. CDR3 size: 17 residues.

The V call is TRBV30, the J call TRBJ2-1; the D is unclear. Trimming removed 0 bases at V and 5 bases at J, with 8 bases between. CDR3 length equals 13 residues. Germline V CDR1 and CDR2: GTSNPN, SVGIG (reference sequence). Here the CDR3 reads CAWSVQGDNEQFF. The DNA for the CDR3 is TGTGCCTGGAGTGTACAAGGAGACAATGAGCAGTTCTTC.

The V gene is TRBV6-1, the J gene TRBJ2-1; D gene unclear. The J call may be mistaken, given a closer DNA end match to TRBJ2-7. The CDR3 is 13 amino acids. Germline assignment: CDR1 MNHNS and CDR2 SASEGT. The CDR3 is CASSEAVYNEQYF. DNA of the CDR3: TGTGCCAGCAGTGAAGCAGTATACAATGAGCAGTACTTC.

V usage is TRBV14 and J usage is TRBJ2-7; D is perhaps TRBD1 (6 bases). In germline, CDR1 is SGHDN, CDR2 FVKESK. The V end lost 1 base, the J end lost 1 base, and 14 bases lay between the germline ends. The CDR3 consists of 16 residues. CDR3 amino acids: CASSQGYRGTSYEQYF. As DNA, the CDR3 is TGTGCCAGCAGCCAAGGGTATAGGGGGACATCCTACGAGCAGTACTTC. The full variable domain, with the rest looked up from reference TRBV14 and TRBJ2-7, is EAGVTQFPSHSVIEKGQTVTLRCDPISGHDNLYWYRRVMGKEIKFLLHFVKESKQDESGMPNNRFLAERTGGTYSTLKVQPAELEDSGVYFCASSQGYRGTSYEQYFGPGTRLTVT.

This clonotype was observed once. The rearrangement links TRBV6-5 to TRBJ1-1; maybe TRBD1 (5 bases). Trimming left V 8 bases short and J 1 base short, with 14 bases between. The CDR3 is 14 residues long. CDR1 is MNHEY and CDR2 is SVGAGI in the germline V gene. CDR3 sequence reads: CASGLWGKNTEAFF. CDR3 DNA: TGTGCCAGCGGTCTGTGGGGCAAGAACACTGAAGCTTTCTTT.

This clonotype occurred a few times. CDR3 DNA sequence: TGCAGCGTCGGGGGGGGAGCAGGTTCACCCCTCCACTTT. It encodes CSVGGGAGSPLHF. The rearrangement uses TRBV29-1 and TRBJ1-6; TRBD1 is a possible D gene (5 bases). The CDR3 runs to 13 residues. Germline loops: CDR1 SQVTM, CDR2 ANQGSEA. V lost 6 bases, J lost 9 bases, and 15 bases lay in between.

This clonotype showed up just a few times. The chain employs TRBV9 and TRBJ2-7, with 11 nucleotides matching TRBD2. Germline V lookup: CDR1 SGDLS, CDR2 YYNGEE. V shed 1 base and J 2 bases; nucleotides not matched to a gene: 2. The CDR3 has 15 amino acids. The CDR3 loop reads CASSVLAGGTYEQYF. In DNA, the CDR3 is TGTGCCAGCAGCGTACTAGCGGGAGGAACCTACGAGCAGTACTTC.

V and J are TRBV15 and TRBJ1-2; 12 positions match TRBD1. Germline CDR1 is LNHNV and CDR2 is YYDKDF (reference sequence). The CDR3 runs 13 residues. J was trimmed by 7 bases and V by 8 bases; bases with no gene match: 5. The CDR3, as DNA: TGTGCCACCTTAGGGACAGGGGGCCGTGGCTACACCTTC. Translated, it gives CATLGTGGRGYTF.

The chain is built from TRBV12-3 or TRBV12-4 and TRBJ2-5; the match to TRBD1 covers 7 bases. This CDR3 spans 13 amino acids. V was clipped by 4 bases and J by 6 bases; unmatched bases: 5. CDR3 DNA sequence: TGTGCCAGCAGTTCCACAGGGGAGAAGACCCAGTACTTC. Its protein is CASSSTGEKTQYF.

The chain links TRBV24-1 to TRBJ2-1, with 11 bases lining up with TRBD2. V lost 3 bases to trimming and J lost 10 bases; unmatched junction nucleotides: 7. The CDR3 totals 15 residues. Germline lookup yields CDR1 KGHDR and CDR2 SFDVKD. The CDR3 DNA reads TGTGCCACCAGTGATGCAACTAGCGGGAGAAAGGAGCAGTTCTTC. It specifies CATSDATSGRKEQFF.

This clonotype was found a few times. V usage is TRBV27 and J usage is TRBJ1-1, with 7 bases identical to TRBD1. V lost 3 bases, J lost 4 bases, and 2 bases stayed unmatched. Germline CDR1 MNHEY, CDR2 SMNVEV (reference sequence). The CDR3 is 13 residues long. In nucleotides, the CDR3 is TGTGCCAGCAGTTTGTACAGGGGCACTGAAGCTTTCTTT. Protein product: CASSLYRGTEAFF.

This clonotype was counted a few times. In nucleotides, the CDR3 is TGTGCCAGCCCCACCGTGTGTAATCAGCCCCAGCATTTT. Amino acids: CASPTVCNQPQHF. The chain has TRBV21-1 and TRBJ1-5. TRBV21-1 is classified as a pseudogene. The CDR3 length is 13 residues.